The 16 T cell receptor beta chains in this list originate from one sample, sequenced in a study of Tregs in tolerant kidney transplant recipients. The data were produced by immunoSEQ multiplex PCR, yet TCRdb's version contains in-frame clones alone and is incomplete. This sample yields around 120,000 clones, of which roughly 93% are seen a single time; approximately 0.62% belongs to the top ten. The sample consisted of CD4+ T cells from blood. All receptors come from a human donor in good health.

This clone was seen once. The chain joins TRBV5-1 to TRBJ1-6; the D gene is possibly TRBD1 (6 bases). The ends were cut back, 4 bases at V and 9 bases at J, with 23 bases in the middle. The CDR3 is 17 residues long. CDR1 is SGHRS and CDR2 is YFSETQ in the germline V gene. The CDR3 bases are TGCGCCAGCAGCGGAATTGGGACATCCCTGGGCGGTTCACCCCTCCACTTT. This encodes CASSGIGTSLGGSPLHF.

The V and J genes are TRBV4-1 and TRBJ1-4; perhaps TRBD1 as D (6 bases). Trimming cost V 4 bases and J 2 bases, with 17 bases left between them. Germline CDR1 is MGHRA and CDR2 is YSYEKL. This CDR3 has 17 amino acids. CDR3 bases: TGCGCCAGCAGCCGCATTAGGGGGACGGGGACTAATGAAAAACTGTTTTTT. Amino acid sequence: CASSRIRGTGTNEKLFF.

This chain links TRBV9 with TRBJ2-1, with D perhaps matching TRBD2 (7 bases). CDR1 and CDR2 (germline): SGDLS, YYNGEE. The CDR3 sequence is 16 residues long. Between the trimmed V and J ends, which lost 0 bases and 4 bases, there was a span of 14 bases. The CDR3 DNA reads TGTGCCAGCAGCGTAGTGGGGCGGGGGCCTTACAATGAGCAGTTCTTC. It encodes CASSVVGRGPYNEQFF. Drawing the rest from reference TRBV9 and TRBJ2-1, the complete variable domain is DSGVTQTPKHLITATGQRVTLRCSPRSGDLSVYWYQQSLDQGLQFLIQYYNGEERAKGNILERFSAQQFPDLHSELNLSSLELGDSALYFCASSVVGRGPYNEQFFGPGTRLTVL.

V gene TRBV4-1 combines with J gene TRBJ2-1; 16 bases line up with TRBD2. Germline-derived CDR1 and CDR2 are MGHRA and YSYEKL. CDR3 length: 20 residues. V lost 1 base and J lost 6; bases outside the gene matches: 12. Here the CDR3 reads CASSQGRGTSGRARTNEQFF. The CDR3 DNA sequence: TGCGCCAGCAGCCAAGGTCGGGGGACTAGCGGGAGGGCCCGTACCAATGAGCAGTTCTTC.

V usage is TRBV10-3 and J usage is TRBJ1-2, with 7 positions matching TRBD1. This CDR3 is 14 amino acids long. J lost 0 bases, V lost 5 bases, and 3 bases had no gene match. Per the germline V gene, CDR1 is ENHRY and CDR2 is SYGVKD. Written as DNA, the CDR3 is TGTGCCATCAGTAGGACAGGAGCTAACTATGGCTACACCTTC. Translated, it gives CAISRTGANYGYTF.

This clone was found a few times. The chain carries TRBV7-8 and TRBJ1-5; the D is unclear. The CDR3 is made up of 14 amino acids. CDR1 and CDR2 (germline): SGHVS, FQNEAQ. Deletions cut 5 bases from V and 4 bases from J, with 12 bases between. CDR3 sequence reads: CASSQDRGNQPQHF. For the CDR3, the DNA is TGTGCCAGCAGCCAGGACCGCGGTAATCAGCCCCAGCATTTT.

This clone was detected only once. V usage is TRBV6-1 and J usage is TRBJ2-7; 9 nucleotides align to TRBD1. The V segment lost 9 bases and the J segment 5 bases; nucleotides outside the gene matches: 11. The CDR3 runs to 14 residues. Germline V CDR1 and CDR2: MNHNS, SASEGT. The DNA of the CDR3 is TGTGCCAGTCACCTAGGACAGGGGAGCGACGAGCAGTACTTC. This sequence encodes CASHLGQGSDEQYF.

The rearrangement joins TRBV11-2 to TRBJ2-5; 8 bases are shared with TRBD2. Germline CDR1 SGHAT, CDR2 FQNNGV. J gave up 4 bases and V 5 bases, and 6 bases lay outside the gene matches. This CDR3 region has 14 residues. The CDR3 loop is CASSAQRGRETQYF. CDR3 coding DNA: TGTGCCAGCAGCGCACAGCGGGGGCGAGAGACCCAGTACTTC.

The CDR3 spells CRGAGTEAFF. As DNA, the CDR3 is TGCAGGGGAGCCGGGACTGAAGCTTTCTTT. This chain uses TRBV20-1 with TRBJ1-1; no reliable D call. Germline CDR1 reads DFQATT; CDR2 reads SNEGSKA (reference sequence). The CDR3 consists of 10 residues.

The chain employs TRBV19 and TRBJ2-3; 11 bases agree with TRBD1. V lost 5 bases, J lost 6 bases, and 4 bases stayed unmatched. The CDR3 is 14 residues long. Per the germline V gene, CDR1 is LNHDA and CDR2 is SQIVND (reference sequence). CDR3 nucleotide sequence: TGTGCCAGTAGTTCCCGGGACAGGGGGGATACGCAGTATTTT. The encoded protein is CASSSRDRGDTQYF.

V usage is TRBV4-2 and J usage is TRBJ1-5; D might be TRBD1 (5 bases). The CDR3 has 15 residues. V was cut by 1 base and J by 1 base, with 8 bases left in between. Germline V gene sequence: CDR1 LGHNA, CDR2 YNFKEQ. The CDR3 here is CASSQGDLSNQPQHF. The CDR3 DNA follows: TGTGCCAGCAGCCAAGGGGACCTAAGCAATCAGCCCCAGCATTTT.

V is TRBV10-2 and J is TRBJ2-2; 10 bases match TRBD2. CDR1 and CDR2 (germline): WSHSY, SAAADI. This CDR3 region has 16 residues. J was trimmed by 5 bases and V by 6 bases; bases with no gene match: 9. The CDR3 loop is CASRPAGGPMTGELFF. The CDR3 nucleotides read TGCGCCAGCAGGCCAGCGGGAGGGCCCATGACCGGGGAGCTGTTTTTT.

The rearrangement joins TRBV5-4 to TRBJ2-7, with TRBD1 matching 8 bases. The length of the CDR3 is 15 residues. The trim removed 0 bases at V and 1 base at J, leaving 3 bases unmatched. Germline values: CDR1 SGHNT, CDR2 YYREEE (reference sequence). The CDR3 sequence: CASSLGQGSSYEQYF. CDR3 sequence (DNA): TGTGCCAGCAGCTTGGGACAGGGGTCATCCTACGAGCAGTACTTC.

The chain uses TRBV7-8 and TRBJ2-1; 10 positions agree with TRBD2. CDR1 is SGHVS, CDR2 FQNEAQ, per germline. The CDR3 is made up of 15 amino acids. The V gene end was trimmed by 2 bases and the J gene end by 8 bases; junction bases not matched to a gene: 6. The CDR3 DNA reads TGTGCCAGCAGCTTAAGCGGGGGGGCCCTGTATGAGCAGTTCTTC. Protein product: CASSLSGGALYEQFF.

The chain has TRBV27 and TRBJ2-1, with 12 positions matching TRBD2. The ends lost 6 bases at V and 10 bases at J; junction bases unmatched: 10. The germline V gene encodes CDR1 MNHEY and CDR2 SMNVEV (reference sequence). The CDR3 contains 15 residues. CDR3 in amino acids: CASSPRRTSGIEQFF. As DNA, the CDR3 is TGTGCCAGCAGCCCTAGACGGACTAGCGGGATCGAGCAGTTCTTC.

The chain joins TRBV27 to TRBJ1-1; 7 bases line up with TRBD1. V shed 6 bases and J 0 bases; nucleotides not matched to a gene: 16. Germline loops: CDR1 MNHEY, CDR2 SMNVEV (reference sequence). The CDR3 covers 18 residues. The DNA for the CDR3 is TGTGCCAGCAGGGACATGACAGGGAGGGGAGCCATGAACACTGAAGCTTTCTTT. Its protein product is CASRDMTGRGAMNTEAFF.